This section outlines one T cell receptor (beta chain) sequence together with its context. Its specificity is unknown. The data were obtained in a study of memory CD4+ T cells and cytomegalovirus serostatus. Single viable CD3+CD4+CD8-CD45RO+ cells were sorted as the memory CD4+ T cells. Positive selection with CD4 microbeads enriched total CD4+ T cells. Notes on the study in general: Suggested: most of the CMV-linked TCR signature lies in CD4+ memory cells.

Trimming took 0 bases from V and 4 from J; bases not matched to a gene: 8. The CDR3 extends over 17 amino acids. Germline V lookup: CDR1 LGHNA, CDR2 YSLEER. Assay used: immunoSEQ multiplex PCR; TCRdb lists only in-frame clones, some missing. The data show roughly 48,000 clones, about 83% seen once. Sequencing used memory CD4+ T cells from blood. This clonotype originated in an adult in good health and CMV-seropositive. The V and J genes are TRBV4-3 and TRBJ1-1, with TRBD1 identical over 10 bases. In DNA, the CDR3 is TGCGCCAGCAGCCAAGATGGCCCCTGGGACAGGGGCACTGAAGCTTTCTTT. Amino acid sequence: CASSQDGPWDRGTEAFF.